A selection of T cell receptor beta chains follows, all from one sample in a study of CD8 T cells in ankylosing spondylitis. TCRdb reprocessed the 5' RACE reads via MiXCR and lists one record per CDR3 protein. The table lists 300,000 to 350,000 distinct CDR3 sequences, 20% of them singletons. The sample consisted of blood, either unsorted or a sorted T cell fraction (not recorded which). Receptor source: a female donor with ankylosing spondylitis or in good health (not recorded which). CDR3s include the opening cysteine and the closing phenylalanine or tryptophan. A D gene is named only where the DNA matches it firmly. Clone size is shown for a subset of rows, as once, few, many or a class of expanded clone.

D	size	V	J	DNA	CDR3
.	many	TRBV7-2	TRBJ2-3	TGTGCCAACGCTCTAGGAGGGGGCGATACGCAGTATTTT	CANALGGGDTQYF
TRBD2	few	TRBV27	TRBJ2-2	TGTGCCAGCAGGAGGACTAGCGGGAGTTTGAGCACCGGGGAGCTGTTTTTT	CASRRTSGSLSTGELFF
.	many	TRBV24-1	TRBJ2-1	TGTGCCACCAGTGATTGGGGCCAGGAGCAGTTCTTC	CATSDWGQEQFF
.	.	TRBV25-1	TRBJ2-5	TGTGCCAGCAGTGAATGGGGCCGGGAGACCATGCAAGAGACCCAGTACTTC	CASSEWGRETMQETQYF
.	many	TRBV15	TRBJ2-3	TGTGCCACCAGTCCTAGCAGATCTAGCACAGATACGCAGTATTTT	CATSPSRSSTDTQYF
.	few	TRBV6-1	TRBJ1-4	TGTGCCAGCACCCTTAAACAAAGCCTGGGAGGAAAACTGTTTTTT	CASTLKQSLGGKLFF
TRBD1	few	TRBV7-2	TRBJ2-1	TGTGCCAGCAGGCCCCGGGACAGTCGGTCCTACAATGAGCAGTTCTTC	CASRPRDSRSYNEQFF
.	few	TRBV20-1	TRBJ2-3	TGCAGTGCTAGTTCTCTAGCGCTTCGGGCGGATACGCAGTATTTT	CSASSLALRADTQYF
TRBD2	many	TRBV29-1	TRBJ2-1	TGCAGCGTTGACGGGCTAGCGGGACCCAATGAGCAGTTCTTC	CSVDGLAGPNEQFF
.	.	TRBV4-3	TRBJ1-6	TGCGCCAGCAGCCAAGAGTTACCAGGGAATTCACCCCTCCACTTT	CASSQELPGNSPLHF
TRBD1	.	TRBV2	TRBJ2-1	TGTGCCAGCAGTGAAGCGGGGACAGGGTTGAATGAGCAGTTCTTC	CASSEAGTGLNEQFF
.	.	TRBV6-1	TRBJ2-1	TGTGCCAGCAGAGCCGGACCGGGGACGTTTGATGAGCAGTTCTTC	CASRAGPGTFDEQFF
.	few	TRBV5-6	TRBJ2-6	TGTGCCAGCAGCCCGCTGGCGGCTGGGGCCAACGTCCTGACTTTC	CASSPLAAGANVLTF
TRBD2	.	TRBV18	TRBJ2-3	TGTGCCAGCTCAACCAGACTAGCGAGCACAGATACGCAGTATTTT	CASSTRLASTDTQYF
.	many	TRBV20-1	TRBJ1-2	TGCAGTGCGGCCGGACCGGGTTATGGCTACACCTTC	CSAAGPGYGYTF
TRBD1	few	TRBV20-1	TRBJ1-6	TGCAGTGCTGGCAGGGGGACCAATTCACCCCTCCACTTT	CSAGRGTNSPLHF
TRBD2	.	TRBV11-2	TRBJ2-1	TGTGCCAGCAGCTTGCGGACTAGCGCGGGGCCCTACAATGAGCAGTTCTTC	CASSLRTSAGPYNEQFF
.	few	TRBV3-1	TRBJ2-1	TGTGCCAGCAGCCAAGATGGGGTCCGAAGAGACAATGAGCAGTTCTTC	CASSQDGVRRDNEQFF
TRBD1	many	TRBV11-2	TRBJ2-2	TGTGCCAGCAGAGCAGGGGGTAGGAACACCGGGGAGCTGTTTTTT	CASRAGGRNTGELFF
.	.	TRBV20-1	TRBJ2-1	TGCAGTGCTAGATGGCGGAAGAATCCCCAGTTCTTC	CSARWRKNPQFF
.	few	TRBV20-1	TRBJ1-1	TGCAGTGCTAGGAAGGGATGGACTGAAGCTTTCTTT	CSARKGWTEAFF
.	.	TRBV5-4	TRBJ2-5	TGTGCCAGCAGCCTCGGGACTCTGGGAGGGACCCAGTACTTC	CASSLGTLGGTQYF
.	.	TRBV6-5	TRBJ2-2	TGTGCCAGCAGTTCTCTAAACGGAGTGAACACCGGGGAGCTGTTTTTT	CASSSLNGVNTGELFF
TRBD1	many	TRBV20-1	TRBJ2-1	TGCAGTGCTAGAAGGGGACAGGGGATTAGGGAGCAGTTCTTC	CSARRGQGIREQFF
.	.	TRBV24-1	TRBJ2-6	TGTGCCACCAGTACACCGGCAGGGGCTGGGGCCAACGTCCTGACTTTC	CATSTPAGAGANVLTF
TRBD1	few	TRBV20-1	TRBJ1-1	TGCAGTGCTAGAGTAGGGGGCGTGAGCACTGAAGCTTTCTTT	CSARVGGVSTEAFF
.	.	TRBV18	TRBJ2-3	TGTGCCAGCTCACCAACTACGGGAAGAACAGATACGCAGTATTTT	CASSPTTGRTDTQYF
TRBD2	few	TRBV25-1	TRBJ2-7	TGTGCCAGCAGTCCAAGCGGGAGGGGGTACGAGCAGTACTTC	CASSPSGRGYEQYF
TRBD2	.	TRBV7-9	TRBJ2-1	TGTGCCACCACGCAACGACTAGCGGGAGGTTACAATGAGCAGTTCTTC	CATTQRLAGGYNEQFF
.	.	TRBV19	TRBJ1-2	TGTGCCAGTAGTATTCGACTGGCAGTAGGATATGGCTACACCTTC	CASSIRLAVGYGYTF
.	.	TRBV20-1	TRBJ1-1	TGCAGTGCTAGAGTTTATCGGGACACTGAAGCTTTCTTT	CSARVYRDTEAFF
.	few	TRBV6-2/TRBV6-3	TRBJ2-6	TGTGCCAGCAGTTTCCATACCGCTGGGGCCAACGTCCTGACTTTC	CASSFHTAGANVLTF
.	few	TRBV5-4	TRBJ2-3	TGTGCCAGCAGCCCCGAACGATTCACAGATACGCAGTATTTT	CASSPERFTDTQYF
.	.	TRBV4-3	TRBJ2-1	TGCGCCAGCAGCCAAGATAGGGGGGACCCACACAATGAGCAGTTCTTC	CASSQDRGDPHNEQFF
.	many	TRBV18	TRBJ2-5	TGTGCCAGCCGAGGACAAGAGACCCAGTACTTC	CASRGQETQYF
TRBD2	few	TRBV6-6	TRBJ2-3	TGTGCCAGCAGTTACGGGGCGGGAGAGCCGCAGTATTTT	CASSYGAGEPQYF
TRBD2	.	TRBV20-1	TRBJ2-7	TGCAGTGCTAGTAGGACTAGCGGGAGTCTTCTGGAGCAGTACTTC	CSASRTSGSLLEQYF
TRBD2	.	TRBV7-2	TRBJ2-1	TGTGCCAGCAGCTTAGAGGGGTCTAGCGGCTTTAGGGAGCAGTTCTTC	CASSLEGSSGFREQFF
.	.	TRBV20-1	TRBJ2-5	TGCAGTGCTGCGCTAGTTCAAGAGACCCAGTACTTC	CSAALVQETQYF
.	.	TRBV3-1	TRBJ2-3	TGTGCCAGCAGCCACGGGAAAGATACGCAGTATTTT	CASSHGKDTQYF
TRBD2	.	TRBV7-2	TRBJ2-7	TGTGCCAGCAGTTTGGCGGGAGCCCAACCCTACGAGCAGTACTTC	CASSLAGAQPYEQYF
.	many	TRBV20-1	TRBJ2-5	TGCAGTGCTAGAGATTCGGGACTCTTCCAAGAGACCCAGTACTTC	CSARDSGLFQETQYF
TRBD2	.	TRBV5-1	TRBJ2-3	TGCGCCAGCAGCTTGAGAAGCGGGAGTGCAGATACGCAGTATTTT	CASSLRSGSADTQYF
.	many	TRBV12-3/TRBV12-4	TRBJ1-1	TGTGCCAGCAGGGAGAGGGGGGGGTCAGCTTTCTTT	CASRERGGSAFF
.	few	TRBV12-5	TRBJ1-1	TGTGCTAGTGGTTTCCCTACAGCGAACACTGAAGCTTTCTTT	CASGFPTANTEAFF
TRBD2	many	TRBV9	TRBJ2-2	TGTGCCAGCAGCCTCCTAGCGGGAGAGAACACCGGGGAGCTGTTTTTT	CASSLLAGENTGELFF
TRBD1	.	TRBV18	TRBJ1-1	TGTGCCAGCTCACAGAAGGGGGCGAGTGAAGCTTTCTTT	CASSQKGASEAFF
.	.	TRBV28	TRBJ2-5	TGTGCCAGCAGTCCTCTGGACCGGGGGGAGACCCAGTACTTC	CASSPLDRGETQYF
.	.	TRBV15	TRBJ2-1	TGTGCCACCAGCAGAGATTACGGACTACGCAATGAGCAGTTCTTC	CATSRDYGLRNEQFF
.	many	TRBV12-3/TRBV12-4	TRBJ1-5	TGTGCCAGCAGTCCCGGGACTTATCTTACACGTCAGCCCCAGCATTTT	CASSPGTYLTRQPQHF
.	.	TRBV2	TRBJ1-2	TGTGCCAGCAAGGGGGGGCGCGGCTATGGCTACACCTTC	CASKGGRGYGYTF